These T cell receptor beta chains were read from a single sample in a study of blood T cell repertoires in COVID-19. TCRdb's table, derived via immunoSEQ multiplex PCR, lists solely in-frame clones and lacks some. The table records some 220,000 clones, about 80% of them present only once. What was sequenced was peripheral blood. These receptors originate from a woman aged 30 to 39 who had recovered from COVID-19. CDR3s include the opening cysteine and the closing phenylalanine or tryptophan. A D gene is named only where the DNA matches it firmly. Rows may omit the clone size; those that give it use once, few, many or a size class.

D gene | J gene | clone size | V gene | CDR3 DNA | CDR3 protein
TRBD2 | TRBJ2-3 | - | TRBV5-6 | TGTGCCAGCAGCTTGGGGGCTAGCGGGGCTGGCACAGATACGCAGTATTTT | CASSLGASGAGTDTQYF
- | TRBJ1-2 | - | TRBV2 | TGTGCCCGCGGAGACAGGAGCCCTAACTATGGCTACACCTTC | CARGDRSPNYGYTF
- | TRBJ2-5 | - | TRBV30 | TGTGCCTGGAGTGTAACATCTGCGGGGACCCAGTACTTC | CAWSVTSAGTQYF
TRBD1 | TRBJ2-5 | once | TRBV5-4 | TGTGCCAGCAGCTCGGTTGGGACAGGGCAAGAGACCCAGTACTTC | CASSSVGTGQETQYF
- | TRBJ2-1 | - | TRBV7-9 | TGTGCCAGCAGCTCCTCGACACCTGCACACAATGAGCAGTTCTTC | CASSSSTPAHNEQFF
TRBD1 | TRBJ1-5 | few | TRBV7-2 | TGTGCCAGCAGCCCAACTGTCGGGACAGGGTCTAAACCCCAGCATTTT | CASSPTVGTGSKPQHF
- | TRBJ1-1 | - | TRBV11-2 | TGTGCCAGCAGCTTTAAAAGCCGGGTGCCCGCCGAAGCTTTCTTT | CASSFKSRVPAEAFF
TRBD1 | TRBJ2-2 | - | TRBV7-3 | TGTGCCAGCAGCACCCAGGGACAGTACACCGGGGAGCTGTTTTTT | CASSTQGQYTGELFF
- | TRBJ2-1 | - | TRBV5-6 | TGTGCCAGCAGCTTGGCGTCTAGCGCCGAGCAGTTCTTC | CASSLASSAEQFF
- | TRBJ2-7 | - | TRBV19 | TGTGCCAGTAGTATAGCTGGAGGGGGCTTCAACGAGCAGTACTTC | CASSIAGGGFNEQYF
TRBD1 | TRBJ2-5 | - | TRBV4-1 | TGCGCCAGCACCTCAGCAGGGGGCCGCCAAGAGACCCAGTACTTC | CASTSAGGRQETQYF
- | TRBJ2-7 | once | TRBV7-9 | TGTGCCAGCAGCTTTGAGGGACACCATGGAGAGCAGTACTTC | CASSFEGHHGEQYF
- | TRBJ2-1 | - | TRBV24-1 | TGTGCCACCAGTAACTGGGGCGGTGAGCAGTTCTTC | CATSNWGGEQFF
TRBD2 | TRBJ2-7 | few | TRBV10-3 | TGTGCCGTAACCCCGCGGCTAGCGGGAGAAAGCTCCTACGAGCAGTACTTC | CAVTPRLAGESSYEQYF
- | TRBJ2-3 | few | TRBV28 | TGTGCCAGCAGTTCGATTGCGGGCTCAACCGCAGATACGCAGTATTTT | CASSSIAGSTADTQYF
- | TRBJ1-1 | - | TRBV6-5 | TGTGCCAGCAACTTGGACAGAATGAACACTGAAGCTTTCTTT | CASNLDRMNTEAFF
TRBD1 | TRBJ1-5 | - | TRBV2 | TGTGCCAGCATGGGACAGGCCTATAGCAATCAGCCCCAGCATTTT | CASMGQAYSNQPQHF
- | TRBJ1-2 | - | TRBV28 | TGTGCCAGCACCCTCGCCAGGGTGGGTGGCTACACCTTC | CASTLARVGGYTF
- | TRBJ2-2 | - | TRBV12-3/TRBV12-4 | TGTGCCAGCCTGTTCACCGGGGAGCTGTTTTTT | CASLFTGELFF
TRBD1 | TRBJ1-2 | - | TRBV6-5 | TGTGCCAGCAGTTCGGGGACAGGGGGCTTGTATGGCTACACCTTC | CASSSGTGGLYGYTF
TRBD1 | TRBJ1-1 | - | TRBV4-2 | TGTGCCAGCAGCCACCCCGGGACAGCGGGTGATGCTTTCTTT | CASSHPGTAGDAFF
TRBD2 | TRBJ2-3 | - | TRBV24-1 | TGTGCCACCAGTGCCATCCGTAGCGGGAGGCCCACCGGGGGCACAGATACGCAGTATTTT | CATSAIRSGRPTGGTDTQYF
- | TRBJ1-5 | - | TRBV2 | TGTGCCAGCAACGGACAGAGCAATCAGCCCCAGCATTTT | CASNGQSNQPQHF
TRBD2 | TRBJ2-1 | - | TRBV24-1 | TGTGCCACCAGTGATCTGGGGACTAGCGGGAGGCTTGAGCAGTTCTTC | CATSDLGTSGRLEQFF
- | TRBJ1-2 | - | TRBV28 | TGTGCCAGCAATGGTGTTAGGCAGGTCTATGGCTACACCTTC | CASNGVRQVYGYTF
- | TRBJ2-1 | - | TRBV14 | TGTGCCAGCAGCCAAGATCGAGAACATGAGCAGTTCTTC | CASSQDREHEQFF
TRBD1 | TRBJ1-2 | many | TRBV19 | TGTGCCACCCTAGCCGGGACAGGAGAGTCATATGGCTACACCTTC | CATLAGTGESYGYTF
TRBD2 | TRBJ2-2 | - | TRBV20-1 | TGCAGTGCTAGTCTCGCGGGAGTTAGCGGGGAGCTGTTTTTT | CSASLAGVSGELFF
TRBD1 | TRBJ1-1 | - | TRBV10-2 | TGCGCCAGCACGGACCAGACAGGGGGGGGGACGAACACTGAAGCTTTCTTT | CASTDQTGGGTNTEAFF
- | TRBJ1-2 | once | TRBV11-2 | TGTGCCAGCAGCGCCCAACAGGGTTACGGCTACACCTTC | CASSAQQGYGYTF
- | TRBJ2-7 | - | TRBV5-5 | TGTGCCAGCAGCTTGGCCGTATACGAGCAGTACTTC | CASSLAVYEQYF
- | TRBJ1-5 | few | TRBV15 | TGTGCCACCAGCAGGACAAGGGAGCGGCCCCAGCATTTT | CATSRTRERPQHF
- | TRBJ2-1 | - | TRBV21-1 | TGTGCCAGCAGCAATTGGACAGGGCCCTACAATGAGCAGTTCTTC | CASSNWTGPYNEQFF
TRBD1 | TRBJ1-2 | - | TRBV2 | TGTGCCAGCAGGCAGACAGGGGCTATCTTC | CASRQTGAIF
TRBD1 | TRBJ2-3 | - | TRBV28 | TGTGCCAGCAGCCCTGGACGGGACAGTTTTATCACAGATACGCAGTATTTT | CASSPGRDSFITDTQYF
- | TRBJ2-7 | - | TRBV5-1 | TGCGCCAGCAGCCCGCCGGAGATGGGAGGCTACGAGCAGTACTTC | CASSPPEMGGYEQYF
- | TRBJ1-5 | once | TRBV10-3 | TGTGCCATCAGTGATGGCAGGGCTCAGCCCCAGCATTTT | CAISDGRAQPQHF
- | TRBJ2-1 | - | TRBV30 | TGTGCCGGAGAGACGTCGCGGGACAGCAATGAGCAGTTCTTC | CAGETSRDSNEQFF
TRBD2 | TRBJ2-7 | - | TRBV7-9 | TGTGCCAGCAGCTCAACGGCTGGGACTAGCGGGTCCTACGAGCAGTACTTC | CASSSTAGTSGSYEQYF
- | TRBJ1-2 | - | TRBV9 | TGTGCCAGCAGCGTAGGAGGAACTAACTATGGCTACACCTTC | CASSVGGTNYGYTF